A selection of T cell receptor beta chains follows, all from one sample in a study of cytomegalovirus exposure and HLA in healthy donors. Profiled with immunoSEQ multiplex PCR; TCRdb holds only in-frame clones, not every one. Counted here are 130,000 or so clones, more than 70% occurring once; the ten biggest clones make up about 1%. What was sequenced was PBMCs. Every receptor here comes from a woman aged 55-69 years in good health and CMV-seronegative. The CDR3 runs from the conserved cysteine through the conserved F or W. Fields, in order: clone size, V gene, CDR3 length, J gene, D gene, CDR3 protein, CDR3 DNA. A D gene is named only where the DNA matches it firmly. Clone size is not always given. Where it is, it says once, few, many or a class for expanded clones.

clone size: .; V gene: TRBV10-2; CDR3 length: 12; J gene: TRBJ2-5; D gene: .; CDR3 protein: CASSDNLETQYF; CDR3 DNA: TGCGCCAGCAGTGATAATCTAGAGACCCAGTACTTC
clone size: .; V gene: TRBV5-1; CDR3 length: 15; J gene: TRBJ1-1; D gene: .; CDR3 protein: CASRDTPGLNTEAFF; CDR3 DNA: TGCGCCAGCCGGGACACCCCGGGCCTGAACACTGAAGCTTTCTTT
clone size: few; V gene: TRBV19; CDR3 length: 15; J gene: TRBJ1-5; D gene: .; CDR3 protein: CASRVKATEGQPQHF; CDR3 DNA: TGTGCCAGTAGGGTTAAGGCCACCGAGGGACAGCCCCAGCATTTT
clone size: .; V gene: TRBV14; CDR3 length: 18; J gene: TRBJ2-2; D gene: TRBD2; CDR3 protein: CASSQVRGLAGATGELFF; CDR3 DNA: TGTGCCAGCAGCCAAGTGAGAGGGCTAGCGGGAGCCACCGGGGAGCTGTTTTTT
clone size: .; V gene: TRBV27; CDR3 length: 17; J gene: TRBJ1-5; D gene: TRBD1; CDR3 protein: CASSWSGGRQNNQPQHF; CDR3 DNA: TGTGCCAGCAGTTGGTCAGGGGGACGGCAGAACAATCAGCCCCAGCATTTT
clone size: .; V gene: TRBV28; CDR3 length: 14; J gene: TRBJ2-2; D gene: .; CDR3 protein: CASSTSPHRAHLFF; CDR3 DNA: TGTGCCAGCAGTACTTCCCCCCACAGGGCCCACCTGTTTTTT
clone size: .; V gene: TRBV7-9; CDR3 length: 14; J gene: TRBJ1-1; D gene: .; CDR3 protein: CASSLAHGNTEAFF; CDR3 DNA: TGTGCCAGCAGCTTAGCGCACGGGAACACTGAAGCTTTCTTT
clone size: .; V gene: TRBV12-1; CDR3 length: 16; J gene: TRBJ1-4; D gene: .; CDR3 protein: CASSPGGWPTNEKLFF; CDR3 DNA: TGTGCCAGCAGCCCCGGGGGGTGGCCAACTAATGAAAAACTGTTTTTT
clone size: .; V gene: TRBV28; CDR3 length: 10; J gene: TRBJ2-1; D gene: .; CDR3 protein: CASSGIEQFF; CDR3 DNA: TGTGCCAGTTCAGGGATTGAGCAGTTCTTC
clone size: .; V gene: TRBV27; CDR3 length: 13; J gene: TRBJ2-7; D gene: .; CDR3 protein: CASSLQGSYEQYF; CDR3 DNA: TGTGCCAGCAGTTTGCAGGGATCCTACGAGCAGTACTTC
clone size: .; V gene: TRBV10-2; CDR3 length: 13; J gene: TRBJ2-3; D gene: .; CDR3 protein: CASSPRRTDTQYF; CDR3 DNA: TGCGCCAGCAGTCCCCGGAGGACAGATACGCAGTATTTT
clone size: few; V gene: TRBV7-6; CDR3 length: 14; J gene: TRBJ1-2; D gene: .; CDR3 protein: CASSQTQGSGGYTF; CDR3 DNA: TGTGCCAGCAGCCAAACGCAGGGGTCGGGAGGCTACACCTTC
clone size: .; V gene: TRBV10-3; CDR3 length: 15; J gene: TRBJ2-3; D gene: .; CDR3 protein: CAIKEGGTITDTQYF; CDR3 DNA: TGTGCCATCAAGGAGGGAGGCACGATCACAGATACGCAGTATTTT
clone size: .; V gene: TRBV5-4; CDR3 length: 14; J gene: TRBJ1-1; D gene: .; CDR3 protein: CASSIAGRNTEAFF; CDR3 DNA: TGTGCCAGCAGCATTGCGGGGAGGAACACTGAAGCTTTCTTT
clone size: .; V gene: TRBV5-4; CDR3 length: 12; J gene: TRBJ1-2; D gene: .; CDR3 protein: CASSDRGYGYTF; CDR3 DNA: TGTGCCAGCAGCGATAGGGGCTATGGCTACACCTTC
clone size: .; V gene: TRBV6-5; CDR3 length: 12; J gene: TRBJ1-1; D gene: .; CDR3 protein: CASSELRTEAFF; CDR3 DNA: TGTGCCAGCAGTGAATTGAGGACTGAAGCTTTCTTT
clone size: once; V gene: TRBV6-1; CDR3 length: 14; J gene: TRBJ1-2; D gene: TRBD1; CDR3 protein: CASSGTGDFLGYTF; CDR3 DNA: TGTGCCAGCAGTGGGACAGGAGACTTTCTTGGCTACACCTTC
clone size: .; V gene: TRBV18; CDR3 length: 15; J gene: TRBJ2-7; D gene: TRBD2; CDR3 protein: CASSPASGASYEQYF; CDR3 DNA: TGTGCCAGCTCACCCGCTAGCGGGGCGTCCTACGAGCAGTACTTC
clone size: .; V gene: TRBV11-2; CDR3 length: 17; J gene: TRBJ2-1; D gene: TRBD2; CDR3 protein: CASSLGTSGGFYNEQFF; CDR3 DNA: TGTGCCAGCAGCTTAGGGACTAGCGGGGGTTTCTACAATGAGCAGTTCTTC